This TCR beta chain was profiled in a study of CD8+CD57+ T cells in acquired aplastic anemia. Study information: Mean yield of DNA from sorted CD4+ and CD8+ cells was roughly 3.2 ug.

Study-wide results and caveats: Any difference that existed in CD8+ Simpson's diversity between patients and controls was not significant. Patients and controls were found to share some 30 CD8+ CDR3 sequences.

Genomic DNA acted as the template from which TCR beta VDJ combination and CDR3 sequence profiling were carried out. TCRdb recomputed calls from the reads with MiXCR, one row per CDR3 protein. The sample lists more than 250,000 distinct CDR3 sequences; approximately 80% were seen once. Worth noting for this clonotype: Its matching antigen is unknown. The final CDR3 position lacks the conserved phenylalanine or tryptophan, pointing to a likely read error. The DNA is left out, because the CDR3 cannot be placed on it with certainty; the CDR3 is given as TCRdb lists it.

Before being chosen for sequencing, patients had shown CD8+CD57+ cell expansion by flow cytometry. By the time of blood sampling, patients had still received no therapy. The CDR3 is 15 residues long, counting both termini. Germline V CDR1 and CDR2: SNHLY, FYNNEI. The sequencing input was sorted CD4+, CD8+, or CD8+CD57+ T cells (not recorded which) from PBMCs. The TCR originated in a human donor with aplastic anemia. J is TRBJ1-1 and V is TRBV2. CDR3 amino acids: CASGFGLTDTNEAGL.